The next 9 T cell receptor beta chains were all read from a single sample in a study of cytomegalovirus exposure and HLA in healthy donors. The PCR ran on 60 Vbeta and 13 Jbeta primers. Produced via immunoSEQ multiplex PCR; TCRdb's table is partial and in-frame only. The sample includes approximately 100,000 clones, around 10% of them seen just once. The sequenced material came from PBMCs. These receptors were collected from a man between 45 and 60 years old in good health and CMV-seropositive.

This clone occurred a few times. The gene calls are TRBV30 and TRBJ2-1, with D uncertain. This CDR3 is built from 13 residues. V shed 3 bases and J shed 4 bases, with 10 bases lying between them. The germline V gene encodes CDR1 GTSNPN and CDR2 SVGIG (reference sequence). The CDR3 coding sequence is TGTGCCTGGAGAGCGAGTCTATACAATGAGCAGTTCTTC. Protein product: CAWRASLYNEQFF. The full variable domain, its missing parts supplied by reference TRBV30 and TRBJ2-1, is SQTIHQWPATLVQPVGSPLSLECTVEGTSNPNLYWYRQAAGRGLQLLFYSVGIGQISSEVPQNLSASRPQDRQFILSSKKLLLSDSGFYLCAWRASLYNEQFFGPGTRLTVL.

Only a few counts were recorded for this clone. This chain uses TRBV21-1 with TRBJ2-7; the table assigns TRBD1, which was not confirmed against the DNA. TRBV21-1 is recorded as a pseudogene. CDR3 length equals 23 residues. This CDR3 is CASSNPIGTGHPSQPIRAYEQYF. The CDR3 region has the DNA TGTGCCAGCAGCAACCCAATAGGGACAGGGCATCCGAGCCAACCCATACGAGCCTACGAGCAGTACTTC.

This clone has more than one count but fewer than ten. V gene TRBV28 combines with J gene TRBJ2-7; 7 bases fit TRBD1. This CDR3 contains 15 residues. Germline V gene sequence: CDR1 MDHEN, CDR2 SYDVKM. V lost 1 base and J lost 6; bases outside the gene matches: 9. The CDR3 DNA reads TGTGCCAGCAGTTTATTAGGACAGGATCCAGCCGAGCAGTACTTC. Protein product: CASSLLGQDPAEQYF.

The chain couples TRBV6-1 to TRBJ1-1; D is ambiguous. The CDR3 covers 13 residues. From germline, CDR1 is MNHNS and CDR2 SASEGT. V lost 5 bases and J 12 bases, leaving 19 bases between the germline ends. DNA for the CDR3: TGTGCCAGCAGTTCCCCCGGCGGCCCCATCTCTTTCTTT. It yields the protein CASSSPGGPISFF.

This clone has just a few counts. The chain couples TRBV4-1 to TRBJ2-3; 7 nucleotides match TRBD2. CDR3 length equals 16 residues. The junction had 10 bases not matched to a gene; V was cut back by 1 base and J by 6 bases. Germline CDR1 and CDR2: MGHRA and YSYEKL. Written as DNA, the CDR3 is TGCGCCAGCAGCCAAGTTGTAACGGCGGGAGTGGATACGCAGTATTTT. Amino acids: CASSQVVTAGVDTQYF.

The CDR3 region has the DNA TGTGCCAGCAGTCAGGGTTTGAACACTGAAGCTTTCTTT. This translates into CASSQGLNTEAFF. The V and J genes are TRBV21-1 and TRBJ1-1; the D call in the table, TRBD1, was not verified against the DNA. TRBV21-1 is described as a pseudogene. CDR3 length: 13 residues.

The chain recombines TRBV12-5 with TRBJ2-1; TRBD2 matches 13 bases. The CDR3 has 15 amino acids. The trim removed 3 bases at V and 12 bases at J, leaving 8 bases unmatched. CDR1 and CDR2 (germline): LGHNT, FRNRAP. In nucleotides, the CDR3 is TGTGCTAGTGGTTTAGGGACTAGCGGGGCCTCTGGGCAGTTCTTC. Its translation is CASGLGTSGASGQFF.

The chain is built from TRBV29-1 and TRBJ2-1; TRBD2 agrees at 9 bases. V was pared by 6 bases and J by 12 bases, with 12 bases of the junction left unmatched. Looked up from germline, CDR1 is SQVTM and CDR2 is ANQGSEA. The CDR3 contains 13 residues. CDR3 coding DNA: TGCAGCGTCCCCGATGGTAGCGGGAGAAGGCAGTTCTTC. It yields the protein CSVPDGSGRRQFF.

This chain connects TRBV7-9 to TRBJ1-2, with a weak D call TRBD1 (5 bases). The CDR3 spans 13 residues. The ends were cut back, 3 bases at V and 4 bases at J, with 9 bases in the middle. Germline CDR1 and CDR2: SEHNR and FQNEAQ (reference sequence). The CDR3: CASSLVQAYGYTF. The DNA of the CDR3 is TGTGCCAGCAGCTTGGTACAGGCCTATGGCTACACCTTC.